This note documents a single TCR beta chain sequence. Its antigen is currently unknown. The time point: newly diagnosed GD, antithyroid drugs for less than 3 months. RNA from PBMCs was the source of the TCR library. V was clipped by 5 bases and J by 6 bases; unmatched bases: 8. Germline V gene lookup returns CDR1 MNHEY and CDR2 SVGEGT. This CDR3 is 15 amino acids long. The data are from a study of regulatory T cells in long-lasting Graves disease. Relying on iRepertoire HTBI primers and Arm-PCR of CDR3 regions, the team built TCR beta libraries. TCRdb reprocessed the multiplex PCR reads with MiXCR, giving one entry per CDR3 protein. The repertoire holds some 500,000 distinct CDR3 sequences, with about 14% as singletons. Study results and caveats: TRBV28, TRBJ1-2 and TRBJ2-5 were favored in persistent disease. Since the sample size was small, accuracy may have been reduced.

In addition, the sample was reused for a study of T cells in Graves' hyperthyroidism and ophthalmopathy. That work contributes: HTBI primers were the set used in a first-round RT-PCR of the TCR CDR3.

The sequencing here drew on peripheral blood mononuclear cells (PBMCs), taken at new diagnosis, from a patient treated with antithyroid drugs. This chain links TRBV6-2 or TRBV6-3 with TRBJ1-5; TRBD1 aligns across 9 bases. This TCR came from a man younger than 40 with Graves disease. In DNA, the CDR3 is TGTGCCAGCAGTGAAGTTGGGACAGGGTCTCAGCCCCAGCATTTT. Its translation: CASSEVGTGSQPQHF.